This record covers a single TCR beta chain. With 2 bases clipped from V and 6 bases from J, the junction kept 5 bases outside the gene matches. This CDR3 has 15 amino acids. CDR1 is SGHTA, CDR2 FQGTGA, per germline. As processed by the authors: By means of reference gene primer amplification, nucleated cell counts were estimated. The protocol was immunoSEQ multiplex PCR, while the TCRdb copy is restricted to in-frame clones and leaves out a portion. Clonal size and the V and J genes are those of that table, whereas D and trimming came from the DNA. The repertoire has about 70,000 clones, roughly 90% of them found once; the top ten carry roughly 9.1%. This sample stems from a study of blood T cell repertoires in COVID-19. The overall study: Sites across the United States, Italy and Spain contributed samples from acute and convalescent COVID-19. The analysed material was cDNA or gDNA that came from T cells, B-cell-depleted T cells, or PBMCs.

The chain employs TRBV7-3 and TRBJ2-1; 9 nucleotides match TRBD2. The sample taken for sequencing was peripheral blood. The clonotype was recovered from a human donor in a cohort sampled during active COVID-19. The CDR3 sequence: CASSLFSGSSNEQFF. The CDR3 region has the DNA TGTGCCAGCAGCTTATTTAGCGGGAGTAGCAATGAGCAGTTCTTC.